This TCR beta chain comes out of a study of cytomegalovirus exposure and HLA in healthy donors. Notes on the study in general: In vitro experiments confirmed that three CMV-associated chains were specific for CMV antigens. The authors enumerated around 150 TCR beta chains as linked to cytomegalovirus.

Generated by immunoSEQ multiplex PCR, the TCRdb table keeps only in-frame clones and is missing some. This repertoire shows approximately 150,000 clones, about 83% found once; its top ten account for more than 1.3%. The donors were members of the validation cohort comprising over a hundred subjects, separate from the roughly 600-subject first cohort. Trimming stripped 2 bases from V and 3 bases from J, with 11 bases between. The CDR3 has 14 residues. Germline V gene sequence: CDR1 GTSNPN, CDR2 SVGIG (reference sequence). This clone was picked up one time. Its target is not known. Material: PBMCs. This chain connects TRBV30 to TRBJ1-5; tentatively, D is TRBD1 (6 bases). This sequence originates from a young woman in good health and CMV-seronegative. CDR3 coding DNA: TGTGCCTGGAGTTCTACAGGGCCCAATCAGCCCCAGCATTTT. Its translation is CAWSSTGPNQPQHF.